A single sample gave rise to the 7 T cell receptor beta chains below, sequenced in a study of cytomegalovirus exposure and HLA in healthy donors. It was with 60 Vbeta and 13 Jbeta primers that the PCR ran. Only in-frame clones appear in the TCRdb table, and some are missing; sequencing was by immunoSEQ multiplex PCR. The sample records about 170,000 clones, 80% being singletons. Specimen: PBMCs. Receptors were obtained from a man aged 30 to 39 in good health and CMV-seropositive.

The rearrangement joins TRBV18 to TRBJ2-7, with a weak D call TRBD1 (6 bases). The germline CDR1 and CDR2 sequences are KGHSH and LQKENI. The V gene lost 4 bases and the J gene lost 0 bases, with 10 bases spanning the gap. This CDR3 comprises 14 residues. The CDR3 DNA sequence: TGTGCCAGCTCACGGCAGGGGAGCTCCTACGAGCAGTACTTC. Encoded protein: CASSRQGSSYEQYF.

Here the CDR3 DNA reads TGTGCCAGCAGCCATGAGCTCGGCGGGAGCAATGAGCAGTTCTTC. As protein: CASSHELGGSNEQFF. The chain recombines TRBV14 with TRBJ2-1; TRBD2 matches 7 bases. The CDR3 covers 15 residues. In germline, CDR1 is SGHDN, CDR2 FVKESK. With 3 bases clipped from V and 6 bases from J, the junction kept 8 bases outside the gene matches.

The V and J genes are TRBV14 and TRBJ1-2; 8 positions match TRBD1. V lost 0 bases and J lost 7; bases outside the gene matches: 7. Germline CDR1 is SGHDN and CDR2 is FVKESK. This CDR3 is built from 15 residues. The CDR3 DNA reads as TGTGCCAGCAGCCAAGATAGGGACAGGTTCTCTGGCTACACCTTC. This translates into CASSQDRDRFSGYTF.

This chain links TRBV27 with TRBJ1-2, with unresolved D. Germline V lookup: CDR1 MNHEY, CDR2 SMNVEV (reference sequence). The CDR3 totals 14 residues. The ends were cut back, 6 bases at V and 5 bases at J, with 16 bases in the middle. CDR3 amino acids: CASRTAGRTYGYTF. The DNA for the CDR3 is TGTGCCAGCAGAACCGCCGGGAGAACTTATGGCTACACCTTC.

The rearrangement joins TRBV2 to TRBJ1-1, with 8 bases fitting TRBD1. Germline loops: CDR1 SNHLY, CDR2 FYNNEI. With 5 bases clipped from V and 11 bases from J, the junction kept 13 bases outside the gene matches. The CDR3 covers 14 residues. CDR3 region: CASSKFRDRSSAFF. CDR3 DNA sequence: TGTGCCAGCAGTAAATTCCGGGACAGGAGTTCGGCTTTCTTT.

The V and J genes are TRBV7-3 and TRBJ2-5, with 13 nucleotides matching TRBD2. The CDR3 extends over 20 amino acids. The V gene's germline CDR1 is SGHTA and CDR2 FQGTGA. V trimming: 1 base; J trimming: 1 base; junction bases outside the gene matches: 12. The CDR3: CASSLNLRTSGSNTQETQYF. The DNA of the CDR3 is TGTGCCAGCAGCTTAAACCTCCGGACTAGCGGGAGTAATACCCAAGAGACCCAGTACTTC.

This sequence joins TRBV6-5 and TRBJ1-3; D is unresolved. Germline CDR1 reads MNHEY; CDR2 reads SVGAGI. Trimming stripped 5 bases from V and 4 bases from J, with 9 bases between. This CDR3 spans 13 amino acids. The CDR3 reads CASSIYQGNTIYF. DNA of the CDR3: TGTGCCAGCAGTATTTATCAGGGAAACACCATATATTTT.